What follows are 24 T cell receptor beta chains derived from one specimen sequenced in a study of cytomegalovirus exposure and HLA in healthy donors (dated by TCRdb to about 2017). Library preparation used the immunoSEQ multiplex PCR assay. The multiplex PCR relied on a mix of 60 forward primers for TCR Vbeta segments and 13 reverse primers for TCR Jbeta segments. TCRdb mirrors the immuneACCESS table, restricted to in-frame sequences. Some clones are absent from its copies; in checked studies, under half trace to an unresolved V gene, and the reason for the others is unknown. This sample gives 110,000 or so clones in total; about 78% of them show up just once. 1% to 1.5% of the sample rests with the top ten. Sequencing input: PBMCs. The receptors were sampled from a man aged 30 to 45 in good health and CMV-seronegative.

This clone was seen only a few times. V usage is TRBV7-8 and J usage is TRBJ2-4, with a possible D match to TRBD2 (6 bases). The CDR3 runs to 15 residues. The V end was cut by 1 base, the J end by 2 bases, with 9 bases between. The germline gives CDR1 SGHVS, CDR2 FQNEAQ. In nucleotides, the CDR3 is TGTGCCAGCAGCTTAGTGGCGGGATCCAAAAACATTCAGTACTTC. This sequence encodes CASSLVAGSKNIQYF.

The J gene is TRBJ2-7, the V gene TRBV30, with D possibly TRBD2 on 6 matching bases. CDR1 GTSNPN and CDR2 SVGIG come from the germline V gene (reference sequence). The CDR3 contains 15 residues. V was pared by 0 bases and J by 6 bases, with 18 bases between. The CDR3 protein is CAWSVYSGLSVEQYF. In nucleotides, the CDR3 is TGTGCCTGGAGTGTATACTCGGGACTGAGTGTCGAGCAGTACTTC.

This clone was seen a single time. This rearrangement joins TRBV29-1 to TRBJ2-3, with 10 bases aligning to TRBD2. Trimming took 4 bases from V and 3 from J; bases not matched to a gene: 10. The length of the CDR3 is 16 residues. CDR1 SQVTM and CDR2 ANQGSEA come from the germline V gene. DNA of the CDR3: TGCAGCGTTGTACGGCTAGCGGGGGCGGGGACAGATACGCAGTATTTT. Translating gives CSVVRLAGAGTDTQYF.

The rearrangement joins TRBV30 to TRBJ1-5; D not resolved. This CDR3 has 13 amino acids. Germline CDR1 GTSNPN, CDR2 SVGIG (reference sequence). Trimming took off 3 bases at V and 4 bases at J, with 10 bases between the two ends. CDR3: CAWSGVANQPQHF. The CDR3 bases are TGTGCCTGGAGCGGGGTGGCTAATCAGCCCCAGCATTTT.

The V and J genes are TRBV18 and TRBJ2-7; TRBD2 is a possible D gene (6 bases). This CDR3 is 15 amino acids long. Germline CDR1 reads KGHSH; CDR2 reads LQKENI. Trimming took off 4 bases at V and 5 bases at J, with 18 bases between the two ends. As DNA, the CDR3 is TGTGCCAGCTCACTGGGGCGGCGGGGATATAACGAGCAGTACTTC. Its protein product is CASSLGRRGYNEQYF.

The chain has TRBV28 and TRBJ2-1, with 12 bases matching TRBD2. V lost 4 bases to trimming and J lost 8 bases; unmatched junction nucleotides: 6. The CDR3 has 15 amino acids. CDR1 and CDR2 (germline): MDHEN, SYDVKM. CDR3 sequence reads: CASSSGLAGLDEQFF. Written as DNA, the CDR3 is TGTGCCAGCAGTTCCGGACTAGCGGGATTGGATGAGCAGTTCTTC.

J is TRBJ1-1 and V is TRBV19, with D perhaps matching TRBD1 (5 bases). Trimming removed 6 bases at V and 3 bases at J, with 11 bases between. The CDR3 runs to 13 residues. The germline gives CDR1 LNHDA, CDR2 SQIVND (reference sequence). CDR3 bases: TGTGCCAGTAGCCCACGACAGTACACTGAAGCTTTCTTT. It encodes CASSPRQYTEAFF.

The V and J genes are TRBV5-4 and TRBJ1-1, with unresolved D. From germline, CDR1 is SGHNT and CDR2 YYREEE (reference sequence). The CDR3 runs to 13 residues. Trimming pared 6 bases from V and 5 bases from J, leaving 14 bases between. The CDR3 DNA reads as TGTGCCAGCATTTTAGCGGGGTCTACTGAAGCTTTCTTT. Its translation: CASILAGSTEAFF.

V usage is TRBV10-3 and J usage is TRBJ1-5, with D perhaps TRBD1 (6 bases). The CDR3 consists of 15 residues. Germline CDR1 ENHRY, CDR2 SYGVKD. The germline V and J ends were trimmed by 2 bases and 7 bases, with 15 bases remaining between them. The CDR3 region is CAISEATGRGQPQHF. In DNA form, the CDR3 reads TGTGCCATCAGTGAGGCTACAGGGAGGGGACAGCCCCAGCATTTT.

This clone was counted a single time. The gene calls are TRBV6-5 and TRBJ2-7; 7 bases agree with TRBD2. Germline V gene sequence: CDR1 MNHEY, CDR2 SVGAGI. The CDR3 loop spans 14 amino acids. V trimming: 5 bases; J trimming: 2 bases; junction bases outside the gene matches: 6. The CDR3 DNA reads TGTGCCAGCAGTCTCACTAGCGCCACCTACGAGCAGTACTTC. Protein sequence: CASSLTSATYEQYF.

This clone has a count of ten or more. This chain joins TRBV6-5 and TRBJ2-3, with 7 bases lining up with TRBD1. The V segment lost 4 bases and the J segment 14 bases; nucleotides outside the gene matches: 12. This CDR3 has 13 amino acids. Germline V gene data show CDR1 as MNHEY and CDR2 as SVGAGI. As DNA, the CDR3 is TGTGCCAGCAGTTCAGGACTTCAGGGGGTTGTGTATTTT. This encodes CASSSGLQGVVYF.

J is TRBJ2-7 and V is TRBV5-1, with D perhaps matching TRBD2 (6 bases). Germline loops: CDR1 SGHRS, CDR2 YFSETQ. The CDR3 runs to 15 residues. The V end was cut by 0 bases, the J end by 3 bases, with 13 bases between. The CDR3 here is CASSLAAGGSYEQYF. The CDR3 nucleotides are TGCGCCAGCAGCTTGGCCGCTGGGGGGAGCTACGAGCAGTACTTC.

The chain recombines TRBV5-4 with TRBJ2-7; the match to TRBD1 covers 8 bases. Germline V lookup: CDR1 SGHNT, CDR2 YYREEE (reference sequence). The CDR3 extends over 16 amino acids. V gave up 0 bases and J gave up 4 bases; unmatched junction bases: 9. CDR3 sequence (DNA): TGTGCCAGCAGCTTGGGGGTCGAGACAGGGGTTTACGAGCAGTACTTC. Amino acids: CASSLGVETGVYEQYF.

This clone was recorded only once. This chain connects TRBV5-1 to TRBJ2-3; the D gene is possibly TRBD2 (5 bases). Trimming shortened V by 0 bases and J by 0 bases, and 17 bases separated the two germline ends. This CDR3 has 18 residues. Germline CDR1 is SGHRS and CDR2 is YFSETQ. In nucleotides, the CDR3 is TGCGCCAGCAGCTTGGATTGGGTGTCGGGAATCAGCACAGATACGCAGTATTTT. The encoded protein is CASSLDWVSGISTDTQYF.

V and J are TRBV29-1 and TRBJ1-1, with a possible D match to TRBD1 (6 bases). This CDR3 has 14 amino acids. In germline, CDR1 is SQVTM, CDR2 ANQGSEA. V was shortened by 5 bases and J by 4 bases, with 17 bases between the two germline ends. Here the CDR3 reads CSVQRTDFFTEAFF. Written as DNA, the CDR3 is TGCAGCGTTCAGAGGACAGACTTTTTCACTGAAGCTTTCTTT. The variable domain in full, with the rest retrieved from reference TRBV29-1 and TRBJ1-1, is SAVISQKPSRDICQRGTSLTIQCQVDSQVTMMFWYRQQPGQSLTLIATANQGSEATYESGFVIDKFPISRPNLTFSTLTVSNMSPEDSSIYLCSVQRTDFFTEAFFGQGTRLTVV.

CDR3 nucleotide sequence: TGTGCCAGCAGTCCCCGATTCGAGGGAGTGGCCTATGGCTACACCTTC. It encodes CASSPRFEGVAYGYTF. The V gene is TRBV6-6, the J gene TRBJ1-2; D is unclear. Germline assignment: CDR1 MNHNY and CDR2 SVGAGI (reference sequence). The CDR3 has 16 amino acids. V lost 5 bases, J lost 4 bases, and 20 bases lay in between.

The rearrangement links TRBV11-2 to TRBJ2-5, with unresolved D. Trimming took off 0 bases at V and 5 bases at J, with 7 bases between the two ends. Germline V gene lookup returns CDR1 SGHAT and CDR2 FQNNGV. The CDR3 has 13 residues. The CDR3 protein is CASSLDLGETQYF. In nucleotides, the CDR3 is TGTGCCAGCAGCTTAGATCTCGGGGAGACCCAGTACTTC.

The chain employs TRBV5-6 and TRBJ1-4; 11 bases align to TRBD1. With 4 bases clipped from V and 4 bases from J, the junction kept 6 bases outside the gene matches. CDR3 length: 16 residues. Looked up from germline, CDR1 is SGHDT and CDR2 is YYEEEE. CDR3 residues: CASSLGQGVYNEKLFF. The CDR3 DNA reads as TGTGCCAGCAGCCTGGGACAGGGGGTTTATAATGAAAAACTGTTTTTT. Variable domain in full (rest from reference TRBV5-6 and TRBJ1-4): DAGVTQSPTHLIKTRGQQVTLRCSPKSGHDTVSWYQQALGQGPQFIFQYYEEEERQRGNFPDRFSGHQFPNYSSELNVNALLLGDSALYLCASSLGQGVYNEKLFFGSGTQLSVL.

This chain links TRBV7-2 with TRBJ1-6, with 9 bases lining up with TRBD1. The CDR3 sequence is 17 residues long. In germline, CDR1 is SGHTA, CDR2 FQGNSA. Unmatched junction bases numbered 11, after V lost 5 bases and J lost 6 bases. CDR3 nucleotides: TGTGCCAGCAGCCCTCCAGGGACAGGGATTTCTAATTCACCCCTCCACTTT. Its translation: CASSPPGTGISNSPLHF.

CDR3 nucleotides: TGTGCCAGCAGTTACTCGGGGCGGGGCTCCTACGAGCAGTACTTC. Translating gives CASSYSGRGSYEQYF. This chain joins TRBV6-6 and TRBJ2-7; a possible D gene is TRBD2 (6 bases). The CDR3 has 15 residues. Trimming cost V 0 bases and J 0 bases, with 9 bases left between them. CDR1 and CDR2 from the germline V gene are MNHNY and SVGAGI (reference sequence).

The V gene is TRBV9, the J gene TRBJ2-7; TRBD2 matches at 8 bases. V shed 2 bases, J shed 3 bases, and the junction held 7 bases outside the gene matches. The germline gives CDR1 SGDLS, CDR2 YYNGEE. CDR3 size: 15 residues. CDR3 in amino acids: CASSVQPGGGYEQYF. CDR3 bases: TGTGCCAGCAGCGTCCAACCCGGGGGGGGCTACGAGCAGTACTTC.

This clone was observed a few times. The J gene is TRBJ1-1, the V gene TRBV11-2, with 10 bases lining up with TRBD1. There are 15 residues in the CDR3. V lost 5 bases and J lost 4; bases outside the gene matches: 7. CDR1 is SGHAT and CDR2 is FQNNGV in the germline V gene. This CDR3 reads CASSLGTGVVTEAFF. CDR3 DNA: TGTGCCAGCAGCCTAGGGACAGGGGTGGTCACTGAAGCTTTCTTT.

This sequence joins TRBV10-2 and TRBJ1-1, with D perhaps matching TRBD1 (5 bases). Germline CDR1 WSHSY, CDR2 SAAADI. With 0 bases removed from V and 0 bases from J, the gap between germline ends came to 11 bases. The CDR3 is 16 amino acids. CDR3 loop: CASSESAGGVNTEAFF. The CDR3 DNA reads TGCGCCAGCAGTGAGTCTGCGGGAGGGGTGAACACTGAAGCTTTCTTT.

The chain joins TRBV10-3 to TRBJ2-2; TRBD1 matches 10 bases. Germline V lookup: CDR1 ENHRY, CDR2 SYGVKD. The junction had 14 bases not matched to a gene; V was cut back by 6 bases and J by 7 bases. This CDR3 is 17 amino acids long. The CDR3 region has the DNA TGTGCCATCAGCCGCTCTAACTCCGGGACAGGGGACGGGGAGCTGTTTTTT. Translating gives CAISRSNSGTGDGELFF.